The TCR beta chain under discussion was sequenced for a study of regulatory T cells in long-lasting Graves disease (dated by TCRdb to the early 2020s). With respect to the entire study: Newly diagnosed Graves' disease patients had taken antithyroid drugs for less than 3 months. A total of approximately 35 samples were covered by TCR sequencing, comprising some 13 persistent and roughly 20 newly diagnosed Graves' disease patients. The study took place in China and was registered as a clinical trial. Persistent Graves' disease patients were compared with newly diagnosed Graves' disease patients by peripheral blood TCR sequencing and RNA sequencing.

Germline trimming amounts to 4 bases on V and 6 bases on J, with 9 as the count of junction bases outside the gene matches. The germline V gene sets CDR1 to SGHRS and CDR2 to YFSETQ. The CDR3 holds 15 amino acids from the cysteine to the phenylalanine. The DNA shown is the 45-base CDR3, in frame from base 1. The sample's time point, from its label and the paper: newly diagnosed GD, antithyroid drugs for less than 3 months. For both TCR sequencing and RNA sequencing, RNA was extracted from PBMCs in TRIzol. The diagnosis of Graves' disease followed American Thyroid Association guidelines. The patients came from an endocrinology department in Xi'an, China. Each patient gave approximately 9.7 milliliters of peripheral blood, collected in an EDTA anticoagulant tube. Ficoll Paque Plus density gradient separation was used to isolate PBMCs, and no further T cell sorting was done. An Agilent 2100 Bioanalyzer and agarose gel were used to check RNA quality, while a NanoDrop 2000 measured RNA concentration.

Worth noting for this clonotype: Its antigen remains unidentified. No much larger clonotype is one base removed from it; base qualities were not supplied.

General conclusions and limits of the study: Compared with newly diagnosed patients, persistent Graves' disease patients had lower TCR Shannon entropy and fewer highly expanded clones, which suggests clonal expansion. Patients with persistent disease shared more public clonotypes (approximately 2,500) than newly diagnosed patients did (966). TRBV28, TRBJ1-2 and TRBJ2-5 were preferentially used in persistent disease, while TRBV20-1 and TRBJ2-1 were favored in newly diagnosed disease. The authors noted that the small sample size was a limitation that may lower accuracy. Peripheral blood alone was examined, since thyroid tissue, which constituted the primary lesion, could not be accessed. Sequencing and analysis were restricted to the TCR beta chain.

The library was produced with multiplex PCR. TCRdb records Illumina HiSeq 4000 as the sequencer. iRepertoire HTBI primers and Arm-PCR amplification of CDR3 regions were used to construct TCR beta libraries. Before sequencing, the PCR products underwent gel purification. On the authors' methods: Gene usage analysis of CDR3 amino acid clonotypes relied on the approximately 62 TRBV and 13 to 15 TRBJ segments identified across samples. COPE and FqMerger were used to merge filtered high-quality paired reads into contigs. BLAST was used to align contigs to IMGT TRBV, TRBD and TRBJ reference genes, with CDR3 defined following IMGT. Any clonotype with a frequency above 0.1% was classified as a highly expanded clone. Shannon entropy was used to measure repertoire diversity, and the Gini coefficient was used to measure V-J evenness. Clonotypes shared by more than one individual were considered public. The public reads were reprocessed in TCRdb via fastp at Q25 and MiXCR, keeping in-frame beta chains. Each entry merges the rows of one CDR3 protein and shows their most common DNA and genes. The V and J calls were determined by TCRdb, not by the authors. The sample table shows roughly 320,000 distinct CDR3 sequences, and 16% are seen once. The ten largest clones represent about 32% of the sample.

These data also featured in a second study, about T cells in Graves' hyperthyroidism and ophthalmopathy. Looking at the second paper: Stable Graves' hyperthyroidism was defined as the absence of progression to ophthalmopathy over 18 months of follow-up. The hyperthyroidism patients were between 18 and 65 years old and newly diagnosed, with a disease duration of less than 2 months. Exclusion was applied to patients with uncontrolled infections, other autoimmune diseases, pregnancy or lactation. Diagnoses relied on clinical symptoms, serum thyroxine and TRAb, thyroid ultrasound and orbital computed tomography. The first round of RT-PCR for the TCR CDR3 was performed with the HTBI primer set and the Qiagen OneStep RT-PCR kit. Most expanded thyroid clonotypes (frequency above 0.001) were also detected in blood, a finding suggesting that blood repertoires may reflect thyroid immune responses. Ophthalmopathy was separated from stable hyperthyroidism by a 13 V-J signature model, with 87.88% sensitivity and about 81% specificity obtained in cross-validation and 80%/75% obtained in testing. In validation, the model predicted progression to ophthalmopathy with over 65% sensitivity and 72% to 85% specificity, a median of 6.5 months before onset. To identify TCR V-J signatures that set the groups apart, the researchers used a discovery cohort of 100 patients, made up of 43 with Graves' ophthalmopathy and about 60 with stable Graves' hyperthyroidism. An independent validation cohort of fewer than 20 hyperthyroidism patients and 17 patients who later progressed to ophthalmopathy tested prospective prediction of ophthalmopathy. The 90 to 100 discovery patients were randomly split 7:3 into training and test sets. Thyroid tissue and blood T-cell repertoires from more than five Graves' hyperthyroidism patients were also compared in the study. Once sampling was done, hyperthyroidism patients were given methimazole at a starting dose of 30 mg daily, whereas ophthalmopathy patients were given high-dose intravenous methylprednisolone. Libraries were constructed in a second round of multiplex PCR, after which size selection and purification were performed. Sequencing of the libraries was done on an Illumina HiSeq2000 using paired-end 100 bp reads. Raw data were processed with SOAPnuke, discarding reads with adapters, uncalled bases, mean Phred below 15, or no exact constant-primer or identifier match. COPE v1.2.5 was used to merge high-quality paired reads, and clonotypes were defined as unique nucleotide sequences. MiTCR v1.1 was used to align clonotypes to the IMGT TRBV, TRBD and TRBJ reference segments. The analysis included only V-J combinations with a frequency above 0.0001, which together covered over 98% of the repertoires. The TCS score was defined as F50 (clonal expansion) divided by E x V (chaos), with BLOSUM62-based TCRdist calculated between CDR3 peptides within each V-J. Welch's t-statistics and random forest reduced 450 to 600 V-J features to some 14, which were used in a naive Bayes classifier (R e1071). Sample size was not statistically predetermined, and blinding of investigators to group allocation was not performed. According to the paper, TCR Vbeta CDR3 sequencing was carried out on approximately 140 peripheral blood samples, which came from approximately 41 ophthalmopathy, around 74 hyperthyroidism and roughly 17 progressor patients.

Rearrangement joined TRBV5-1 to TRBJ2-2, with 7 bases matching TRBD1. This TCR derives from a middle-aged man with Graves disease. Donor details come from another sample of the same person, matched by shared clones. The specimen was peripheral blood mononuclear cells (PBMCs), collected at new diagnosis, from a patient treated with antithyroid drugs. This receptor has the CDR3 CASSRNRGSPGELFF. The DNA sequence is TGCGCCAGCAGCCGGAACAGGGGATCGCCCGGGGAGCTGTTTTTT.